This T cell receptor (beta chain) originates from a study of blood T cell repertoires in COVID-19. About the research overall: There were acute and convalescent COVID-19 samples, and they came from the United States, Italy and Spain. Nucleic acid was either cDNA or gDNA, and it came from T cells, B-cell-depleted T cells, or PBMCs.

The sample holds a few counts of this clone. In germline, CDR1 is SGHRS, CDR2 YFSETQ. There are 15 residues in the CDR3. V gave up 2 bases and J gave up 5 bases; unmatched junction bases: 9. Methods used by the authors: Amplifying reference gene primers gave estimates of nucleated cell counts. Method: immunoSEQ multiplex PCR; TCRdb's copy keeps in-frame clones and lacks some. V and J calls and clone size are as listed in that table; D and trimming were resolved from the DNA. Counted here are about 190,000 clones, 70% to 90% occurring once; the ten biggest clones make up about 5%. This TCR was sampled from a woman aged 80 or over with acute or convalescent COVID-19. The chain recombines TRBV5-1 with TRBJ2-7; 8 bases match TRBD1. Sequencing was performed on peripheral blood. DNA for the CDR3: TGCGCCAGCAGCTTAAGCTGGACAGGGCGCGACGAGCAGTACTTC. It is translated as CASSLSWTGRDEQYF.